This T cell receptor (beta chain) was recorded in a study of cytomegalovirus exposure and HLA in healthy donors. Study observations and caveats: Common viral pathogens seemed, in a later analysis, to connect with several of the most significant clusters.

Vbeta (60) and Jbeta (13) primers were used in the PCR. Method: immunoSEQ multiplex PCR; TCRdb's copy keeps in-frame clones and lacks some. The sample records around 90,000 clones, roughly four fifths being singletons. Note on this clone: The antigen remains unidentified.

Between the trimmed V and J ends, which lost 0 bases and 0 bases, there was a span of 10 bases. CDR3 size: 17 residues. Germline V gene data show CDR1 as SGHDT and CDR2 as YYEEEE. The sequence derives from a man in his fifties in good health and CMV-seronegative. The material sequenced was PBMCs. V and J are TRBV5-6 and TRBJ2-6; D call uncertain. CDR3 sequence reads: CASSLGVISSGANVLTF. CDR3 sequence (DNA): TGTGCCAGCAGCTTGGGAGTGATTTCCTCTGGGGCCAACGTCCTGACTTTC.